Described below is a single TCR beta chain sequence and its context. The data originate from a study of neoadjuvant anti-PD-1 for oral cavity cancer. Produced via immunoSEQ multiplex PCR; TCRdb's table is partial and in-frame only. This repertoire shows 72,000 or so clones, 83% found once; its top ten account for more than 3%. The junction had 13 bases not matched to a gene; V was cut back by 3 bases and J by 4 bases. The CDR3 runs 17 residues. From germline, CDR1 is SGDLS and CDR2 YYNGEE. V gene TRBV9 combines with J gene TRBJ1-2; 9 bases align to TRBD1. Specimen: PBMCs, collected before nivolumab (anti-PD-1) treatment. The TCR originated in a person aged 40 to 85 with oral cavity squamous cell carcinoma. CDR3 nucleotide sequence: TGTGCCAGCAGCGCCGATCCAAACAGGGGGCTTGTCTATGGCTACACCTTC. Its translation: CASSADPNRGLVYGYTF.